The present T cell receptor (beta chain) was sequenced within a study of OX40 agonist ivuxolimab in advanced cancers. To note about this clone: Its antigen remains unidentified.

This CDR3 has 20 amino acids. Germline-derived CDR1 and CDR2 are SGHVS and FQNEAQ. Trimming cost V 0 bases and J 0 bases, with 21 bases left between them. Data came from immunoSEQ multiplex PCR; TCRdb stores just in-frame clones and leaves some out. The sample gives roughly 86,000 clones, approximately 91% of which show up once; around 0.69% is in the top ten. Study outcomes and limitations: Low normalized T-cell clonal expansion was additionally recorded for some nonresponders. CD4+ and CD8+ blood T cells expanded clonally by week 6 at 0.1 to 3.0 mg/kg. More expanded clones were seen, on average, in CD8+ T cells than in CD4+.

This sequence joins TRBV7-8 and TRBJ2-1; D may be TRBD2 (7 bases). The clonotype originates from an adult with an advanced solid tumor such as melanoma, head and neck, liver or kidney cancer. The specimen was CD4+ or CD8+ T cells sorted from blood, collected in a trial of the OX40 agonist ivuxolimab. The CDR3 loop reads CASSLAGLAEGGSSYNEQFF. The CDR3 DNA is TGTGCCAGCAGCTTAGCCGGCCTAGCGGAGGGGGGGAGCTCCTACAATGAGCAGTTCTTC.